Sequencing of this T cell receptor beta chain was carried out in a study of cytomegalovirus exposure and HLA in healthy donors. Whole-study findings and limits: Previously analyzed data showed that most TCR beta V segments were productive at a frequency of about 87% or about 30%. CMV serostatus was the only recorded immune exposure for donors.

13 Jbeta primers and 60 Vbeta primers were used for the PCR. TCRdb's copy holds only in-frame clones and misses some; the assay was immunoSEQ multiplex PCR. Its table records 130,000 or so clones. Germline V lookup: CDR1 SGHNT, CDR2 YENEEA. The CDR3 has 18 amino acids. Unmatched junction bases numbered 11, after V lost 7 bases and J lost 2 bases. Comment on this clone: Its cognate antigen is unknown.

The source of this sequence is a man between 18 and 35 years old in good health and CMV-seronegative. Sequenced input: PBMCs. V is TRBV11-3 and J is TRBJ2-6; TRBD2 matches 10 bases. The CDR3 protein is CASTGPIAGGTGANVLTF. CDR3 coding DNA: TGTGCCAGCACAGGGCCAATAGCGGGAGGAACTGGGGCCAACGTCCTGACTTTC.